The rows below give T cell receptor beta chains drawn from one sample of a study of cytomegalovirus exposure and HLA in healthy donors. Measured with immunoSEQ multiplex PCR; TCRdb has only the in-frame clones, and not every one. The sample shows fewer than 130,000 clones, roughly 71% of them seen only once. Source material: PBMCs. These receptors were obtained from a man aged 40-50 years in good health and CMV-seropositive. CDR3s include the opening cysteine and the closing phenylalanine or tryptophan. The order of the fields is D gene, clone size, J gene, V gene, CDR3 protein, CDR3 DNA. A D gene is named only where the DNA matches it firmly. Clone size is not always given. Where it is, it says once, few, many or a class for expanded clones.

>.|.|TRBJ1-1|TRBV19
CASSIGGTTEAFF
TGTGCCAGTAGTATTGGGGGGACCACTGAAGCTTTCTTT
>TRBD2|.|TRBJ2-1|TRBV19
CASSGSGSLYNEQFF
TGTGCCAGTAGCGGGAGCGGGAGTCTCTACAATGAGCAGTTCTTC
>.|.|TRBJ2-3|TRBV9
CASSVSGAGDTQYF
TGTGCCAGCAGTGTTAGTGGAGCCGGAGATACGCAGTATTTT
>.|.|TRBJ2-1|TRBV6-6
CASSYSNLVSYNEQFF
TGTGCCAGCAGTTACTCGAATCTAGTCTCCTACAATGAGCAGTTCTTC
>TRBD1|.|TRBJ1-1|TRBV6-5
CASSYSGTATEAFF
TGTGCCAGCAGTTACTCGGGGACAGCAACTGAAGCTTTCTTT
>TRBD1|.|TRBJ2-5|TRBV5-4
CASSSGTGARETQYF
TGTGCCAGCAGCTCCGGGACAGGGGCGAGGGAGACCCAGTACTTC
>.|.|TRBJ1-2|TRBV28
CASSFTGSDGYTF
TGTGCCAGCAGCTTCACAGGGTCCGATGGCTACACCTTC
>.|.|TRBJ2-3|TRBV19
CASSPQLTGTQYF
TGTGCCAGTAGCCCTCAGCTAACAGGCACGCAGTATTTT
>.|.|TRBJ2-7|TRBV7-6
CASSPGLNSYEQYF
TGTGCCAGCAGTCCAGGGCTCAACTCCTACGAGCAGTACTTC
>TRBD1|.|TRBJ2-1|TRBV28
CAIGQGTYNEQFF
TGTGCCATAGGACAGGGGACCTACAATGAGCAGTTCTTC
>.|.|TRBJ1-1|TRBV10-3
CAISGAGDTEAFF
TGTGCCATCAGTGGTGCAGGGGACACTGAAGCTTTCTTT
>TRBD1|once|TRBJ1-1|TRBV6-5
CASSYVSTGYNTEAFF
TGTGCCAGCAGTTACGTGTCGACAGGGTATAACACTGAAGCTTTCTTT
>TRBD1|.|TRBJ1-4|TRBV6-1
CASRRDSGGEKLFF
TGTGCCAGCAGGAGGGACAGTGGGGGTGAAAAACTGTTTTTT
>.|.|TRBJ2-3|TRBV4-3
CASSQAIGASTDTQYF
TGCGCCAGCAGCCAAGCTATAGGGGCTAGCACAGATACGCAGTATTTT
>TRBD2|.|TRBJ2-1|TRBV4-3
CASSQEPPGGVQFF
TGCGCCAGCAGCCAAGAACCCCCGGGGGGGGTGCAGTTCTTC
>.|once|TRBJ2-7|TRBV25-1
CASSDPTGRSSPSYEQYF
TGTGCCAGCAGTGATCCTACGGGGAGGTCCTCCCCCTCCTACGAGCAGTACTTC
>.|.|TRBJ1-1|TRBV2
CASRPDSLTNTEAFF
TGTGCCAGCAGACCTGACAGCCTGACGAACACTGAAGCTTTCTTT
>TRBD1|.|TRBJ1-5|TRBV27
CASSLSGQGDNQPQHF
TGTGCCAGCAGTTTATCGGGACAGGGGGACAATCAGCCCCAGCATTTT
>TRBD2|few|TRBJ2-3|TRBV9
CASSVPQTSGTDTQYF
TGTGCCAGCAGCGTCCCCCAGACTAGCGGCACAGATACGCAGTATTTT
>TRBD2|.|TRBJ2-7|TRBV7-2
CASSLLTSGASYEQYF
TGTGCCAGCAGCTTACTGACTAGCGGGGCTTCCTACGAGCAGTACTTC
>.|.|TRBJ2-6|TRBV28
CASNSGGAGANVLTF
TGTGCCAGCAACTCGGGGGGCGCTGGGGCCAACGTCCTGACTTTC
>TRBD2|.|TRBJ2-1|TRBV5-4
CASSSLTLAEIYNEQFF
TGTGCCAGCAGCTCGCTCACACTAGCGGAGATCTACAATGAGCAGTTCTTC
>TRBD1|once|TRBJ1-4|TRBV6-5
CASSYRQGANEKLFF
TGTGCCAGCAGTTACAGACAGGGGGCTAATGAAAAACTGTTTTTT
>.|.|TRBJ1-4|TRBV5-1
CASSFPTGATNEKLFF
TGCGCCAGCAGCTTCCCCACGGGAGCAACTAATGAAAAACTGTTTTTT
>.|.|TRBJ1-1|TRBV6-5
CASSYSWSGVTEAFF
TGTGCCAGCAGTTACTCCTGGAGCGGAGTGACTGAAGCTTTCTTT
>.|.|TRBJ1-3|TRBV6-1
CASSRTVDTIYF
TGTGCCAGCAGTCGGACAGTCGACACCATATATTTT
>TRBD1|once|TRBJ1-5|TRBV30
CAWSPWTGGSNQPQHF
TGTGCCTGGAGTCCTTGGACAGGGGGTAGCAATCAGCCCCAGCATTTT
>.|.|TRBJ1-1|TRBV29-1
CSVPPAGGTEAFF
TGCAGCGTTCCGCCGGCCGGGGGCACTGAAGCTTTCTTT
>.|.|TRBJ2-1|TRBV28
CASSLDSNEQFF
TGTGCCAGCAGTTTAGATAGCAATGAGCAGTTCTTC
>TRBD1|.|TRBJ2-7|TRBV6-5
CASSRDRGNHEQYF
TGTGCCAGCAGTAGGGACAGGGGGAACCACGAGCAGTACTTC
>.|.|TRBJ1-2|TRBV27
CASSLSLGAGYGYTF
TGTGCCAGCAGTTTATCGTTGGGGGCCGGCTATGGCTACACCTTC
>TRBD2|.|TRBJ2-3|TRBV6-4
CASSESLAGADTQYF
TGTGCCAGCAGTGAATCGCTAGCGGGAGCAGATACGCAGTATTTT
>TRBD1|.|TRBJ1-1|TRBV5-1
CASSLAPPDRGEHPEDEAFF
TGCGCCAGCAGCTTGGCACCCCCGGACAGGGGAGAACACCCTGAAGATGAAGCTTTCTTT
>.|.|TRBJ1-5|TRBV28
CASSFDSTFSNQPQHF
TGTGCCAGCAGTTTTGACAGTACTTTTAGCAATCAGCCCCAGCATTTT
>.|.|TRBJ2-5|TRBV5-6
CASSSLETQYF
TGTGCCAGCAGCTCACTAGAGACCCAGTACTTC
>.|.|TRBJ2-7|TRBV1
CTSSLYWTSGSGLSNEQYF
TGCACCAGCAGCCTTTACTGGACTAGCGGGAGTGGTTTGTCCAACGAGCAGTACTTC
>.|.|TRBJ1-1|TRBV19
CASSIGHANTEAFF
TGTGCCAGTAGTATAGGACATGCGAACACTGAAGCTTTCTTT
>.|few|TRBJ1-4|TRBV30
CAWNRQGAEKLFF
TGTGCCTGGAATCGGCAGGGCGCGGAAAAACTGTTTTTT
>.|.|TRBJ2-2|TRBV6-4
CASSDTNTGELFF
TGTGCCAGCAGTGACACTAACACCGGGGAGCTGTTTTTT
>TRBD1|once|TRBJ2-1|TRBV7-7
CASSLGQGYEQFF
TGTGCCAGCAGTCTTGGACAGGGGTATGAGCAGTTCTTC
>.|.|TRBJ1-2|TRBV4-1
CASSRLSGLINYGYTF
TGCGCCAGCAGCCGTTTATCAGGGCTAATAAACTATGGCTACACCTTC
>TRBD1|.|TRBJ2-3|TRBV25-1
CASSPTGVVADTQYF
TGTGCCAGCAGCCCCACAGGGGTCGTAGCAGATACGCAGTATTTT
>.|.|TRBJ2-3|TRBV9
CASSVARGEDTQYF
TGTGCCAGCAGCGTAGCCAGGGGTGAAGATACGCAGTATTTT
>.|.|TRBJ2-1|TRBV7-9
CASSSSVGSYNEQFF
TGTGCCAGCAGCTCCTCGGTCGGCTCCTACAATGAGCAGTTCTTC
>TRBD1|.|TRBJ2-5|TRBV7-2
CASSPGQGRTQYF
TGTGCCAGCAGCCCAGGACAGGGGAGGACCCAGTACTTC
>.|.|TRBJ1-4|TRBV27
CASSSVGLQIEKLFF
TGTGCCAGCAGCTCCGTGGGCCTGCAGATTGAAAAACTGTTTTTT
>TRBD1|.|TRBJ2-1|TRBV19
CASSMDRGYNEQFF
TGTGCCAGTAGTATGGACAGGGGATACAATGAGCAGTTCTTC
>.|.|TRBJ2-3|TRBV7-9
CASSLSEGAQYF
TGTGCCAGCAGCCTCTCCGAGGGGGCGCAGTATTTT
>TRBD1|.|TRBJ2-3|TRBV7-3
CASSSQTGGTDTQYF
TGTGCCAGCAGCTCGCAAACAGGGGGCACAGATACGCAGTATTTT
>.|.|TRBJ2-1|TRBV28
CASSLAEYNEQFF
TGTGCCAGCAGTTTGGCGGAGTACAATGAGCAGTTCTTC
>TRBD1|.|TRBJ2-1|TRBV19
CASSYGDRASYNEQFF
TGTGCCAGTAGTTATGGGGACAGGGCCTCCTACAATGAGCAGTTCTTC
>.|.|TRBJ1-1|TRBV7-3
CASSFGGANTEAFF
TGTGCCAGCAGCTTCGGGGGGGCCAACACTGAAGCTTTCTTT
>.|.|TRBJ2-3|TRBV2
CASRGDIMRTDTQYF
TGTGCCAGCAGGGGGGACATTATGCGCACAGATACGCAGTATTTT
>TRBD1|few|TRBJ2-7|TRBV5-4
CASSFYDRDRESYEQYF
TGTGCCAGCAGCTTCTACGACCGGGACAGGGAGTCCTACGAGCAGTACTTC
>.|.|TRBJ2-7|TRBV11-3
CASSLGADYEQYF
TGTGCCAGCAGCTTAGGAGCGGACTACGAGCAGTACTTC
>.|once|TRBJ1-2|TRBV19
CATSEGGYTF
TGTGCCACTTCGGAGGGTGGCTACACCTTC